This T cell receptor beta chain was observed in a study of PD-L1 blockade in urothelial cancer. Study-level information: Prior chemotherapy in patients spanned 0 to 3 regimens. Each blood sample yielded a median of around 130,000 T cells.

Time point denoted: peripheral blood 6 weeks after treatment start. Libraries were prepared by immunoSEQ multiplex PCR; TCRdb keeps only in-frame clonotypes and omits some of them. In the table there are 20,000 to 25,000 clones, more than 70% of which are singletons. This clone was found a few times. The sequencing here drew on PBMCs, taken around atezolizumab (anti-PD-L1) treatment. This clonotype was obtained from a man in his 70s with urothelial cancer.

CDR3 sequence reads: CASSQESREFDEQYF. The CDR3 DNA is TGTGCCAGCAGCCAAGAGTCGCGGGAGTTCGACGAGCAGTACTTC. The V gene is TRBV4-2, the J gene TRBJ2-7; 7 nucleotides match TRBD2. Germline V gene sequence: CDR1 LGHNA, CDR2 YNFKEQ. Trimming removed 0 bases from V and 5 bases from J; junction bases left unmatched: 7. CDR3 length: 15 residues.